The 20 T cell receptor beta chains below come from one sample, sequenced in a study of technical replicates of blood from several donors. The assay was immunoSEQ multiplex PCR, and TCRdb's table has in-frame clones only and misses some. The sample comprises roughly 72,000 clones, roughly 94% of which are singletons, and around 0.37% rests with the top ten. What was sequenced was T cells isolated from PBMCs. Receptors were obtained from a human donor in good health.

This chain joins TRBV7-9 and TRBJ2-2; tentative D call: TRBD2 (5 bases). The CDR3 length is 15 residues. V dropped 1 base and J dropped 5 bases, with 11 bases sitting between them. Germline CDR1 SEHNR, CDR2 FQNEAQ (reference sequence). CDR3 protein: CASSLGGVSTGELFF. CDR3 DNA sequence: TGTGCCAGCAGCTTAGGGGGAGTGAGTACCGGGGAGCTGTTTTTT.

The chain links TRBV29-1 to TRBJ2-1; D is unclear. This CDR3 region has 12 residues. Trimming took off 6 bases at V and 4 bases at J, with 10 bases between the two ends. CDR1 is SQVTM, CDR2 ANQGSEA, per germline. The chain's CDR3 is CSVARNYNEQFF. CDR3 in DNA: TGCAGCGTGGCGCGGAATTACAATGAGCAGTTCTTC.

The V call is TRBV5-1, the J call TRBJ2-3; D unclear. Trimming left V 0 bases short and J 3 bases short, with 14 bases between. Germline CDR1 SGHRS, CDR2 YFSETQ. This CDR3 is 16 amino acids long. CDR3 residues: CASSLDGQLSTDTQYF. The DNA for the CDR3 is TGCGCCAGCAGCTTGGATGGGCAGCTTTCTACAGATACGCAGTATTTT. The whole variable domain, remainder taken from reference TRBV5-1 and TRBJ2-3, is KAGVTQTPRYLIKTRGQQVTLSCSPISGHRSVSWYQQTPGQGLQFLFEYFSETQRNKGNFPGRFSGRQFSNSRSEMNVSTLELGDSALYLCASSLDGQLSTDTQYFGPGTRLTVL.

This chain links TRBV5-1 with TRBJ2-1; 11 nucleotides agree with TRBD2. The germline gives CDR1 SGHRS, CDR2 YFSETQ. V lost 3 bases and J lost 8; bases outside the gene matches: 7. The CDR3 loop spans 15 amino acids. DNA of the CDR3: TGCGCCAGCAGCTCAACTAGCGGGAGTCCCTATGAGCAGTTCTTC. Protein sequence: CASSSTSGSPYEQFF.

This clone was seen a single time. The chain links TRBV5-1 to TRBJ2-7, with D possibly TRBD1 on 6 matching bases. V shed 0 bases and J shed 0 bases, with 10 bases lying between them. Germline V gene sequence: CDR1 SGHRS, CDR2 YFSETQ. The CDR3 runs 15 residues. CDR3 coding DNA: TGCGCCAGCAGCTTGGGGGGACAAGTCTCCTACGAGCAGTACTTC. As protein: CASSLGGQVSYEQYF.

The V and J genes are TRBV5-1 and TRBJ2-5; 11 bases agree with TRBD1. The CDR3 is made up of 14 amino acids. The V gene end was trimmed by 4 bases and the J gene end by 5 bases; junction bases not matched to a gene: 4. CDR1 and CDR2 from the germline V gene are SGHRS and YFSETQ. The DNA for the CDR3 is TGCGCCAGCAGCGGGACAGGGGGTATGGAGACCCAGTACTTC. Encoded protein: CASSGTGGMETQYF.

The rearrangement uses TRBV5-6 and TRBJ2-1; 9 positions agree with TRBD2. This CDR3 is built from 11 residues. The V and J ends lost 7 bases and 10 bases, in that order; junction bases with no gene match: 3. CDR1 and CDR2 from the germline V gene are SGHDT and YYEEEE. The CDR3 sequence is CASGSGREQFF. The CDR3 region has the DNA TGTGCCAGCGGTAGCGGGAGAGAGCAGTTCTTC. Looking up the rest from reference TRBV5-6 and TRBJ2-1 gives the full variable domain: DAGVTQSPTHLIKTRGQQVTLRCSPKSGHDTVSWYQQALGQGPQFIFQYYEEEERQRGNFPDRFSGHQFPNYSSELNVNALLLGDSALYLCASGSGREQFFGPGTRLTVL.

The V call is TRBV7-9, the J call TRBJ1-4; the D is unclear. V was cut by 4 bases and J by 7 bases, with 13 bases left in between. The CDR3 has 14 residues. Germline assignment: CDR1 SEHNR and CDR2 FQNEAQ (reference sequence). In DNA form, the CDR3 reads TGTGCCAGCAGCTCGGGAATGGAAAGTGAAAAACTGTTTTTT. The encoded protein is CASSSGMESEKLFF. The full variable domain, in which reference TRBV7-9 and TRBJ1-4 provide the parts outside the CDR3, is DTGVSQNPRHKITKRGQNVTFRCDPISEHNRLYWYRQTLGQGPEFLTYFQNEAQLEKSRLLSDRFSAERPKGSFSTLEIQRTEQGDSAMYLCASSSGMESEKLFFGSGTQLSVL.

V usage is TRBV11-2 and J usage is TRBJ2-7, with D perhaps matching TRBD2 (6 bases). V was clipped by 5 bases and J by 3 bases, with 20 bases between them. From germline, CDR1 is SGHAT and CDR2 FQNNGV. This CDR3 has 16 residues. As DNA, the CDR3 is TGTGCCAGCAGCCCCCCAAGCGGGCCAGAGTACTACGAGCAGTACTTC. Protein sequence: CASSPPSGPEYYEQYF.

This rearrangement joins TRBV19 to TRBJ1-1, with 7 bases matching TRBD1. The length of the CDR3 is 14 residues. Germline V gene data show CDR1 as LNHDA and CDR2 as SQIVND (reference sequence). The V gene end was trimmed by 2 bases and the J gene end by 5 bases; junction bases not matched to a gene: 5. For the CDR3, the DNA is TGTGCCAGTAGTATAATATCAGGGGGAACTGAAGCTTTCTTT. This gives the protein CASSIISGGTEAFF. Drawing the rest from reference TRBV19 and TRBJ1-1, the complete variable domain is DGGITQSPKYLFRKEGQNVTLSCEQNLNHDAMYWYRQDPGQGLRLIYYSQIVNDFQKGDIAEGYSVSREKKESFPLTVTSAQKNPTAFYLCASSIISGGTEAFFGQGTRLTVV.

This sequence joins TRBV18 and TRBJ1-1; TRBD1 matches at 7 bases. Germline trimming cut 1 base from V and 4 bases from J; bases unmatched to any gene: 6. The CDR3 sequence is 15 residues long. Germline lookup yields CDR1 KGHSH and CDR2 LQKENI. CDR3 nucleotide sequence: TGTGCCAGCTCACCACGAACAGACAGGGCCACTGAAGCTTTCTTT. This sequence encodes CASSPRTDRATEAFF.

J is TRBJ2-5 and V is TRBV19; 13 bases map to TRBD2. V trimming: 7 bases; J trimming: 9 bases; junction bases outside the gene matches: 23. Germline assignment: CDR1 LNHDA and CDR2 SQIVND (reference sequence). This CDR3 comprises 19 residues. CDR3 sequence reads: CASTETLAGGTSGTFPQYF. The CDR3 region has the DNA TGTGCCAGTACCGAAACCCTGGCAGGCGGGACTAGCGGGACCTTCCCCCAGTACTTC.

This chain joins TRBV27 and TRBJ2-7; D remains ambiguous. The CDR3 has 11 amino acids. CDR1 is MNHEY and CDR2 is SMNVEV in the germline V gene (reference sequence). Trimming removed 2 bases from V and 6 bases from J, with 5 bases in between. The CDR3 here is CASSLRGEQYF. CDR3 DNA sequence: TGTGCCAGCAGTTTAAGAGGCGAGCAGTACTTC.

This chain joins TRBV27 and TRBJ1-5; the match to TRBD1 covers 8 bases. CDR3 length: 16 amino acids. V shed 2 bases, J shed 4 bases, and the junction held 7 bases outside the gene matches. Germline CDR1 is MNHEY and CDR2 is SMNVEV (reference sequence). CDR3 sequence: CASSLAGGIGNQPQHF. CDR3 DNA: TGTGCCAGCAGTTTAGCAGGGGGCATAGGAAATCAGCCCCAGCATTTT.

This rearrangement joins TRBV4-3 to TRBJ1-2; 11 bases match TRBD1. The CDR3 sequence is 15 residues long. The junction had 7 bases not matched to a gene; V was cut back by 4 bases and J by 6 bases. Germline CDR1 and CDR2: LGHNA and YSLEER. The CDR3 loop reads CASSRRTGGADGYTF. The CDR3 bases are TGCGCCAGCAGCCGCCGGACAGGGGGCGCGGATGGCTACACCTTC.

This clone was seen only once. The chain uses TRBV29-1 and TRBJ1-1, with TRBD1 matching over 8 bases. CDR3 length: 13 residues. The junction had 7 bases not matched to a gene; V was cut back by 8 bases and J by 2 bases. Germline V gene sequence: CDR1 SQVTM, CDR2 ANQGSEA. The CDR3 DNA reads as TGCAGCTATGACAGGGGAACCAACACTGAAGCTTTCTTT. It encodes CSYDRGTNTEAFF.

V and J are TRBV5-6 and TRBJ1-2, with 7 bases fitting TRBD1. This CDR3 comprises 15 residues. V lost 4 bases to trimming and J lost 3 bases; unmatched junction nucleotides: 9. CDR1 and CDR2 (germline): SGHDT, YYEEEE. In DNA form, the CDR3 reads TGTGCCAGCAGCGGCGGGGACAGATCTTACTATGGCTACACCTTC. The encoded protein is CASSGGDRSYYGYTF.

V and J are TRBV6-6 and TRBJ1-2; 9 bases fit TRBD1. CDR3 length: 14 amino acids. Germline CDR1 and CDR2: MNHNY and SVGAGI (reference sequence). Trimming removed 7 bases from V and 1 base from J; junction bases left unmatched: 4. The chain's CDR3 is CASNTGGGNYGYTF. The CDR3 DNA sequence: TGTGCCAGCAATACAGGGGGCGGTAACTATGGCTACACCTTC.

The V and J genes are TRBV2 and TRBJ2-1; D is undetermined. Trimming cost V 5 bases and J 2 bases, with 19 bases left between them. Germline assignment: CDR1 SNHLY and CDR2 FYNNEI. The CDR3 sequence is 17 residues long. The CDR3 DNA sequence: TGTGCCAGCAGTCCTCTTGTGAACTCACTAACCTACAATGAGCAGTTCTTC. It specifies CASSPLVNSLTYNEQFF.

The chain's CDR3 is CASSDSRDTEAFF. The CDR3, as DNA: TGTGCCAGCTCTGATAGCCGGGACACTGAAGCTTTCTTT. This chain joins TRBV18 and TRBJ1-1; D not certain. The V and J ends lost 6 bases and 3 bases respectively, with 11 bases between them. Germline-derived CDR1 and CDR2 are KGHSH and LQKENI. This CDR3 comprises 13 residues.